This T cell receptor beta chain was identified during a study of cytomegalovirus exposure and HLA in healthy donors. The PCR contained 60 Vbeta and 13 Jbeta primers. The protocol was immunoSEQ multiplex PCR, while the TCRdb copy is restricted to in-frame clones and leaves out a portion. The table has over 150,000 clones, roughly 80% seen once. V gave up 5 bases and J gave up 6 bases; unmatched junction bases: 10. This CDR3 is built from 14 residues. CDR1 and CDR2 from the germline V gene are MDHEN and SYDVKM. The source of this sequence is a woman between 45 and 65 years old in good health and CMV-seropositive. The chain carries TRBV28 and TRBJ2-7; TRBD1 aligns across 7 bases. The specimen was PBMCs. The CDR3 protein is CASSTTGQIREQYF. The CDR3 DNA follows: TGTGCCAGCAGTACGACGGGACAGATCCGCGAGCAGTACTTC.